Listed here are 23 T cell receptor beta chains from one sample, sequenced in a study of T cells in Graves' hyperthyroidism and ophthalmopathy. The source material, RNA transcripts, was used to amplify TCR beta CDR3 regions. The HTBI primer set served for first-round RT-PCR of the TCR CDR3. One entry per CDR3 protein results from TCRdb running MiXCR on the multiplex PCR reads. The profile shows a few hundred thousand distinct CDR3 sequences, around a sixth of them singletons. Sequencing was carried out using blood. Receptors were obtained from a woman under 30 with Graves' hyperthyroidism.

This clonotype appeared many times. CDR3 nucleotide sequence: TGCAGTGCTAGGGCGGAGACTAGCGGGAGCACAGATACGCAGTATTTT. It encodes CSARAETSGSTDTQYF. The V call is TRBV20-1, the J call TRBJ2-3; 10 bases fit TRBD2. After removal of 3 bases from V and 0 bases from J, the junction contained 6 bases not matched to a gene. This CDR3 is 16 amino acids long. Germline V CDR1 and CDR2: DFQATT, SNEGSKA (reference sequence).

This clonotype was detected ten times or more. The chain combines TRBV28 with TRBJ2-5, with TRBD1 identical over 9 bases. Germline-derived CDR1 and CDR2 are MDHEN and SYDVKM. V gave up 3 bases and J gave up 5 bases; unmatched junction bases: 22. The CDR3 runs to 20 residues. The CDR3 here is CASSFYRDREYALGMETQYF. CDR3 bases: TGTGCCAGCAGTTTCTATAGGGACAGGGAGTATGCCCTCGGTATGGAGACCCAGTACTTC.

This clonotype was seen ten or more times. This chain joins TRBV20-1 and TRBJ2-2, with a tentative D call TRBD1 (6 bases). The CDR3 contains 14 residues. Germline-derived CDR1 and CDR2 are DFQATT and SNEGSKA (reference sequence). Trimming removed 1 base at V and 4 bases at J, with 10 bases between. This CDR3 reads CSARGLGGTGELFF. CDR3 nucleotide sequence: TGCAGTGCTAGAGGGCTAGGGGGCACCGGGGAGCTGTTTTTT.

This clonotype was seen a few times. A read error may explain this, as a much larger clone is one base away. Lacking the conserved final phenylalanine or tryptophan, this CDR3 likely reflects a read error. The V call is TRBV5-6, the J call TRBJ2-5, with D hard to call. Between the trimmed V and J ends, which lost 4 bases and 5 bases, there was a span of 9 bases. Germline V gene lookup returns CDR1 SGHDT and CDR2 YYEEEE. This CDR3 region has 12 residues. CDR3 in amino acids: CASSTSAETQYL. CDR3 coding DNA: TGTGCCAGCAGCACTTCTGCCGAGACCCAGTACCTC.

This sequence joins TRBV3-1 and TRBJ2-3; TRBD2 aligns across 8 bases. The germline CDR1 and CDR2 sequences are LGHDT and YNNKEL (reference sequence). V was pared by 6 bases and J by 0 bases, with 5 bases of the junction left unmatched. This CDR3 contains 15 residues. In nucleotides, the CDR3 is TGTGCCAGCAGGAGGAGCGGGAGAAGCACAGATACGCAGTATTTT. It encodes CASRRSGRSTDTQYF.

This clonotype showed up many times. The chain links TRBV20-1 to TRBJ1-1; D might be TRBD1 (5 bases). The length of the CDR3 is 15 residues. Trimming left V 3 bases short and J 2 bases short, with 16 bases between. Germline V lookup: CDR1 DFQATT, CDR2 SNEGSKA (reference sequence). This chain's CDR3 is CSARGTSRANTEAFF. The CDR3 nucleotides are TGCAGTGCTAGGGGGACCAGCCGAGCTAACACTGAAGCTTTCTTT.

The V gene is TRBV10-3, the J gene TRBJ2-1; 7 nucleotides agree with TRBD1. J lost 7 bases, V lost 8 bases, and 5 bases had no gene match. Germline CDR1 ENHRY, CDR2 SYGVKD. The CDR3 totals 12 residues. The CDR3 bases are TGTGCCATCTCGGGACAGAAAAATGAGCAGTTCTTC. Protein: CAISGQKNEQFF.

V is TRBV12-3 or TRBV12-4 and J is TRBJ2-1; 12 bases are shared with TRBD2. Germline trimming cut 6 bases from V and 6 bases from J; bases unmatched to any gene: 6. This CDR3 has 15 residues. This chain's CDR3 is CASSPSGGARNEQFF. The CDR3 region has the DNA TGTGCCAGCAGCCCTAGCGGGGGGGCTCGCAATGAGCAGTTCTTC.

Many counts were recorded for this clonotype. V usage is TRBV7-2 and J usage is TRBJ2-1; 7 bases are shared with TRBD2. Germline values: CDR1 SGHTA, CDR2 FQGNSA. The J segment lost 0 bases and the V segment lost 7 bases, leaving 6 bases of the junction unmatched. This CDR3 contains 15 residues. The CDR3 nucleotides read TGTGCCAGCACCGAGCGGACTAGCTCCTACAATGAGCAGTTCTTC. As protein: CASTERTSSYNEQFF.

This clonotype was seen only a few times. The chain has TRBV2 and TRBJ1-3; D unresolved. Germline V gene data show CDR1 as SNHLY and CDR2 as FYNNEI. Trimming removed 9 bases at V and 0 bases at J, with 6 bases between. The CDR3 is 12 residues long. The CDR3 sequence is CARESSGNTIYF. In DNA, the CDR3 is TGTGCCAGAGAGAGCTCTGGAAACACCATATATTTT.

This clonotype was picked up one time. This chain links TRBV6-2 or TRBV6-3 with TRBJ1-2; 7 nucleotides line up with TRBD1. CDR3 size: 13 residues. V shed 8 bases, J shed 3 bases, and the junction held 6 bases outside the gene matches. Per the germline V gene, CDR1 is MNHEY and CDR2 is SVGEGT. The CDR3 protein is CASRSDRDYGYTF. The CDR3 coding sequence is TGTGCCAGCCGAAGTGACAGGGACTATGGCTACACCTTC.

In this sample, this clonotype turned up many times. The chain combines TRBV28 with TRBJ2-1, with 9 bases fitting TRBD2. The trim removed 7 bases at V and 8 bases at J, leaving 3 bases unmatched. Germline lookup yields CDR1 MDHEN and CDR2 SYDVKM. This CDR3 has 12 residues. CDR3: CASNSGSYEQFF. CDR3 DNA: TGTGCCAGCAATAGCGGGAGCTATGAGCAGTTCTTC.

The V gene is TRBV4-2, the J gene TRBJ2-1, with TRBD2 identical over 7 bases. V dropped 0 bases and J dropped 4; count of bases not matched to a gene: 6. The CDR3 sequence is 16 residues long. CDR1 and CDR2 (germline): LGHNA, YNFKEQ. The CDR3 sequence is CASSQDPGGTYNEQFF. The CDR3, as DNA: TGTGCCAGCAGCCAAGATCCCGGGGGGACTTACAATGAGCAGTTCTTC.

This clonotype was seen at least ten times. CDR3 nucleotides: TGTGCCAGCAGCGCCCGGGCCCTCGGGGGACTGTTTTTT. Its translation is CASSARALGGLFF. The genes are TRBV3-1 and TRBJ1-4; TRBD1 is a possible D gene (5 bases). V shed 5 bases and J shed 13 bases, with 17 bases lying between them. This CDR3 has 13 amino acids. The germline V gene has CDR1 LGHDT and CDR2 YNNKEL (reference sequence).

The chain has TRBV19 and TRBJ2-6; the match to TRBD1 covers 9 bases. CDR3 length: 16 residues. The V gene end was trimmed by 3 bases and the J gene end by 8 bases; junction bases not matched to a gene: 8. Germline values: CDR1 LNHDA, CDR2 SQIVND (reference sequence). Written as DNA, the CDR3 is TGTGCCAGTAGTATGGCCAACAGGGGGCGGACCAACGTCCTGACTTTC. This encodes CASSMANRGRTNVLTF.

This clonotype was found many times. V gene TRBV3-1 combines with J gene TRBJ1-1; the match to TRBD1 covers 9 bases. The CDR3 spans 14 residues. Trimming removed 1 base from V and 4 bases from J; junction bases left unmatched: 1. Per the germline V gene, CDR1 is LGHDT and CDR2 is YNNKEL (reference sequence). The CDR3 DNA follows: TGTGCCAGCAGCCAAGCGACAGGGGGCACTGAAGCTTTCTTT. This codes for CASSQATGGTEAFF. Complete variable domain (other parts from reference TRBV3-1 and TRBJ1-1): DTAVSQTPKYLVTQMGNDKSIKCEQNLGHDTMYWYKQDSKKFLKIMFSYNNKELIINETVPNRFSPKSPDKAHLNLHINSLELGDSAVYFCASSQATGGTEAFFGQGTRLTVV.

This clonotype was counted ten times or more. The chain joins TRBV12-3 or TRBV12-4 to TRBJ2-1; no definite D call. The V end lost 7 bases, the J end lost 3 bases, and 25 bases lay between the germline ends. The CDR3 runs 18 residues. The CDR3 loop is CASTHLASRVLGYNEQFF. Written as DNA, the CDR3 is TGTGCCAGCACCCACCTGGCGTCTCGGGTATTAGGCTACAATGAGCAGTTCTTC.

This clonotype was seen only a few times. This may arise from a read error, as a much more abundant clone is one base away. This chain links TRBV28 with TRBJ1-5, with D unresolved. The CDR3 contains 14 residues. V was pared by 2 bases and J by 1 base, with 6 bases between. Looked up from germline, CDR1 is MDHEN and CDR2 is SYDVKM. CDR3 in amino acids: CASSLNLSNQPQHF. Here the CDR3 DNA reads TGTGCCAGCAGTTTAAATCTCAGCAATCAGCCCCAGCATTTT.

The V call is TRBV24-1, the J call TRBJ1-1; no clear D. Trimming left V 9 bases short and J 1 base short, with 8 bases between. CDR1 and CDR2 from the germline V gene are KGHDR and SFDVKD. The CDR3 sequence is 12 residues long. CDR3 DNA: TGTGCCACCGCCGATAGGAACACTGAAGCTTTCTTT. Its protein product is CATADRNTEAFF.

This clonotype appeared many times. The rearrangement uses TRBV6-6 and TRBJ2-7; no clear D. Trimming removed 0 bases at V and 0 bases at J, with 9 bases between. The CDR3 has 15 residues. The V gene's germline CDR1 is MNHNY and CDR2 SVGAGI (reference sequence). The CDR3 DNA reads as TGTGCCAGCAGTTACTCTCTTCTTAGCTCCTACGAGCAGTACTTC. It codes for CASSYSLLSSYEQYF.

At least ten counts were recorded for this clonotype. This rearrangement joins TRBV2 to TRBJ1-1, with unresolved D. The germline CDR1 and CDR2 sequences are SNHLY and FYNNEI. The CDR3 loop spans 13 amino acids. V lost 6 bases and J lost 3, with 11 bases in between. This CDR3 reads CASSANGYTEAFF. The CDR3 bases are TGTGCCAGCAGCGCAAATGGGTACACTGAAGCTTTCTTT.

In its sample, this clonotype was seen many times. CDR3 sequence: CATSDPGDRGPGNQPQHF. The CDR3 DNA is TGTGCCACCAGTGACCCTGGGGACAGGGGGCCCGGCAATCAGCCCCAGCATTTT. The chain links TRBV24-1 to TRBJ1-5; 12 positions agree with TRBD1. Germline V CDR1 and CDR2: KGHDR, SFDVKD. V shed 4 bases, J shed 2 bases, and the junction held 8 bases outside the gene matches. The CDR3 totals 18 residues.

The chain employs TRBV27 and TRBJ2-1, with 11 bases lining up with TRBD2. The CDR3 is made up of 15 amino acids. The V gene end was trimmed by 3 bases and the J gene end by 5 bases; junction bases not matched to a gene: 3. The germline V gene has CDR1 MNHEY and CDR2 SMNVEV (reference sequence). The CDR3 here is CASSFGTSGNNEQFF. CDR3 DNA: TGTGCCAGCAGTTTCGGGACTAGCGGTAACAATGAGCAGTTCTTC.